These T cell receptor beta chains were read from a single sample in a study of T cells expressing NK-cell markers. TCRdb re-called the 5' RACE reads; one entry per CDR3 protein, DNA not given. The listing records about 170,000 distinct CDR3 sequences. The sample consisted of blood T cells: a sorted CD56 or NKG2C T cell subset, CD4+ or CD8+ T cells, or bulk PBMC T cells (not recorded which). All receptors come from a man between 18 and 69 years old in good health. The CDR3 runs from the conserved cysteine through the conserved F or W.

j_gene: TRBJ1-1
v_gene: TRBV28
CDR3aa: CASSLFTGGTTEAFF

j_gene: TRBJ1-5
v_gene: TRBV7-9
CDR3aa: CASSPGPTGPNQPQHF

j_gene: TRBJ1-5
v_gene: TRBV3-1
CDR3aa: CASSQDWSGNQPQHF

j_gene: TRBJ2-3
v_gene: TRBV20-1
CDR3aa: CSADTVLTTRTDTQYF

j_gene: TRBJ2-1
v_gene: TRBV15
CDR3aa: CATSRLEGANEQFF

j_gene: TRBJ2-3
v_gene: TRBV5-1
CDR3aa: CASSLEGARDLYTDTQYF

j_gene: TRBJ2-7
v_gene: TRBV5-1
CDR3aa: CAVVEGGSVFSYEQYF

j_gene: TRBJ2-1
v_gene: TRBV3-1
CDR3aa: CASSPTWTASSYNEQFF

j_gene: TRBJ1-4
v_gene: TRBV7-4
CDR3aa: CASSPEKGRHEKLFF

j_gene: TRBJ1-2
v_gene: TRBV12-3/TRBV12-4
CDR3aa: CASSSDRGFYGYTF

j_gene: TRBJ1-5
v_gene: TRBV5-4
CDR3aa: CASSLWGSGQPQHF

j_gene: TRBJ2-2
v_gene: TRBV12-3/TRBV12-4
CDR3aa: CASSRWQGKAGELFF

j_gene: TRBJ2-5
v_gene: TRBV12-3/TRBV12-4
CDR3aa: CASSLAPGGAKRGTQETQYF

j_gene: TRBJ2-1
v_gene: TRBV20-1
CDR3aa: CSARESIRSYNEQFF

j_gene: TRBJ1-1
v_gene: TRBV6-4
CDR3aa: CASSDSVGTCFF

j_gene: TRBJ2-7
v_gene: TRBV10-3
CDR3aa: CAISGILGDEQYF

j_gene: TRBJ2-7
v_gene: TRBV13
CDR3aa: CASSFRGTGFNEQYF

j_gene: TRBJ1-4
v_gene: TRBV28
CDR3aa: CASSHRGNNEKLFF

j_gene: TRBJ2-5
v_gene: TRBV6-1
CDR3aa: CASTRTSGRETQYF

j_gene: TRBJ2-5
v_gene: TRBV6-1
CDR3aa: CASREYRAETQYF

j_gene: TRBJ2-1
v_gene: TRBV19
CDR3aa: CASSMKGSNEQFF

j_gene: TRBJ2-3
v_gene: TRBV27
CDR3aa: CASSPRRGVGLTDTQYF

j_gene: TRBJ2-3
v_gene: TRBV19
CDR3aa: CASSTWSLDTQYF

j_gene: TRBJ2-1
v_gene: TRBV27
CDR3aa: CASGLGGSYNEQFF

j_gene: TRBJ2-2
v_gene: TRBV6-1
CDR3aa: CASSVVTANTGELFF

j_gene: TRBJ2-2
v_gene: TRBV5-1
CDR3aa: CASSFGTGTSGDSADTGELFF

j_gene: TRBJ2-3
v_gene: TRBV11-3
CDR3aa: CASSQGLGVLDTQYF